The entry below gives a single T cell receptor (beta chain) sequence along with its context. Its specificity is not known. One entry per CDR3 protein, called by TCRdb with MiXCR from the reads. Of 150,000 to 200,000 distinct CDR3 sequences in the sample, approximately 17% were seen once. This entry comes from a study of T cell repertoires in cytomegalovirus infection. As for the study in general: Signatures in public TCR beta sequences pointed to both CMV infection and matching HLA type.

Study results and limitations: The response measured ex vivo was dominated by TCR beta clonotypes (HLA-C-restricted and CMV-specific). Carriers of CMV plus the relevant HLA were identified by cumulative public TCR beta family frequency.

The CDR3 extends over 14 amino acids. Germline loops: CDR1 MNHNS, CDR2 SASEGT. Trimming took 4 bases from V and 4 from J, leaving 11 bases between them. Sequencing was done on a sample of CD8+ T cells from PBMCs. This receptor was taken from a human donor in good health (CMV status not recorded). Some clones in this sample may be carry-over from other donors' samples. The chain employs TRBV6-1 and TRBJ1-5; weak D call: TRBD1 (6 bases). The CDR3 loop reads CASSATGSNQPQHF. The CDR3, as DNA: TGTGCCAGCAGTGCGACAGGATCAAATCAGCCCCAGCATTTT.